These 18 T cell receptor beta chains came from one sample sequenced in a study of a mutant IDH1 vaccine in newly diagnosed glioma. Antigens for these TCRs are unknown. As for time point: week 5, during vaccination. Doses comprised 300 ug of mutant IDH1 20-mer peptide each, plus topical imiquimod. TCRdb's table, derived via immunoSEQ multiplex PCR, lists solely in-frame clones and lacks some. The sample gives about 30,000 clones, about four fifths of which show up once; approximately 22% is in the top ten. Sequencing used PBMCs, obtained from a glioma patient whose treatment included an IDH1 peptide vaccine. The receptor source for this set is a man aged 25 to 40 with glioma.

A single count supports this clone. CDR3 nucleotides: TGTGCCAGCAGCCCGGCCGGTGAGCAGTACTTC. This codes for CASSPAGEQYF. This chain joins TRBV7-2 and TRBJ2-7; D unclear. The CDR3 runs to 11 residues. The germline V and J ends were trimmed by 5 bases and 7 bases, with 9 bases remaining between them. Per germline, CDR1 SGHTA and CDR2 FQGNSA.

The genes are TRBV5-6 and TRBJ2-1; 7 nucleotides align to TRBD2. Trimming removed 2 bases from V and 8 bases from J; junction bases left unmatched: 10. The length of the CDR3 is 15 residues. Germline assignment: CDR1 SGHDT and CDR2 YYEEEE. This CDR3 reads CASSLRLAVVDEQFF. In nucleotides, the CDR3 is TGTGCCAGCAGCTTAAGGCTAGCGGTTGTAGATGAGCAGTTCTTC.

The CDR3 coding sequence is TGTGCCAGCAGCACCCGCCCCTCGGGACTAGCGGGAGGGCCAGGATTCGACGAGCAGTACTTC. Translation: CASSTRPSGLAGGPGFDEQYF. The chain couples TRBV7-8 to TRBJ2-7, with 16 bases lining up with TRBD2. V lost 5 bases, J lost 5 bases, and 21 bases stayed unmatched. The CDR3 runs 21 residues. CDR1 and CDR2 from the germline V gene are SGHVS and FQNEAQ.

The chain uses TRBV4-3 and TRBJ1-6, with D hard to call. Trimming cost V 0 bases and J 12 bases, with 12 bases left between them. The CDR3 is made up of 14 amino acids. Germline loops: CDR1 LGHNA, CDR2 YSLEER. The CDR3 DNA sequence: TGCGCCAGCAGCCAAGATCGTGGGTACGAACCCCTCCACTTT. Translated: CASSQDRGYEPLHF.

The J gene is TRBJ2-5, the V gene TRBV7-9, with D hard to call. This CDR3 contains 12 residues. Germline CDR1 reads SEHNR; CDR2 reads FQNEAQ (reference sequence). The V end lost 4 bases, the J end lost 6 bases, and 9 bases lay between the germline ends. CDR3 amino acids: CASSWTAKTQYF. CDR3 sequence (DNA): TGTGCCAGCAGCTGGACGGCGAAGACCCAGTACTTC.

The chain recombines TRBV2 with TRBJ1-3; D ambiguous. The CDR3 runs 13 residues. V lost 5 bases and J lost 3, with 8 bases in between. Germline V CDR1 and CDR2: SNHLY, FYNNEI. The CDR3 nucleotides are TGTGCCAGCAGTCTCCTCCTTGGAAACACCATATATTTT. Translation gives CASSLLLGNTIYF. The full variable domain, completed using reference TRBV2 and TRBJ1-3, is EPEVTQTPSHQVTQMGQEVILRCVPISNHLYFYWYRQILGQKVEFLVSFYNNEISEKSEIFDDQFSVERPDGSNFTLKIRSTKLEDSAMYFCASSLLLGNTIYFGEGSWLTVV.

The rearrangement uses TRBV10-3 and TRBJ1-2; no clear D gene. Trimming removed 7 bases at V and 3 bases at J, with 15 bases between. The CDR3 length is 14 residues. The germline CDR1 and CDR2 sequences are ENHRY and SYGVKD. The CDR3 is CAITRAREDYGYTF. CDR3 coding DNA: TGTGCCATCACTAGGGCCCGGGAAGACTATGGCTACACCTTC.

The chain uses TRBV5-1 and TRBJ1-6, with no clear D. V shed 0 bases and J shed 7 bases, with 17 bases lying between them. The germline gives CDR1 SGHRS, CDR2 YFSETQ. The CDR3 totals 17 residues. The CDR3 DNA reads as TGCGCCAGCAGCTTGGGAGAAACGGGTTTCTGGAATTCACCCCTCCACTTT. Translating it yields CASSLGETGFWNSPLHF.

This clone was picked up a small number of times. The chain uses TRBV7-9 and TRBJ1-1, with no clear D. The V end was cut by 8 bases, the J end by 9 bases, with 19 bases between. CDR1 is SEHNR and CDR2 is FQNEAQ in the germline V gene (reference sequence). The CDR3 covers 13 residues. CDR3: CASGPKNVGQAFF. The DNA for the CDR3 is TGTGCCAGCGGCCCAAAGAACGTAGGGCAAGCTTTCTTT.

The chain joins TRBV29-1 to TRBJ1-4; no definite D call. The CDR3 is 13 residues long. Trimming took 5 bases from V and 9 from J, leaving 16 bases between them. Germline loops: CDR1 SQVTM, CDR2 ANQGSEA. CDR3 protein: CSVSNRADQKLFF. The CDR3 DNA sequence: TGCAGCGTTTCTAATCGGGCCGATCAAAAACTGTTTTTT.

The chain links TRBV19 to TRBJ2-6; tentative D call: TRBD2 (5 bases). CDR1 is LNHDA, CDR2 SQIVND, per germline (reference sequence). The CDR3 length is 16 residues. V lost 3 bases and J lost 2, with 11 bases in between. The CDR3 nucleotides are TGTGCCAGTAGTATTTCGAGGGAAACTGGGGCCAACGTCCTGACTTTC. Translation gives CASSISRETGANVLTF.

V and J are TRBV19 and TRBJ2-7, with D uncertain. V was trimmed by 3 bases and J by 4 bases, leaving 10 bases between them. CDR3 length: 13 amino acids. CDR1 LNHDA and CDR2 SQIVND come from the germline V gene (reference sequence). CDR3 coding DNA: TGTGCCAGTAGTATCCCATCCCGATACGAGCAGTACTTC. Its translation is CASSIPSRYEQYF.

This chain links TRBV7-3 with TRBJ2-7, with 7 bases that match TRBD2. CDR1 and CDR2 from the germline V gene are SGHTA and FQGTGA. This CDR3 contains 14 residues. With V trimmed by 2 bases and J by 7 bases, 8 bases remained unmatched. DNA for the CDR3: TGTGCCAGCAGCTTAGCTAGCGGAGTCGGTGAGCAGTACTTC. Its translation is CASSLASGVGEQYF.

This clone was recorded only once. The chain uses TRBV30 and TRBJ2-7; perhaps TRBD1 as D (6 bases). Germline V CDR1 and CDR2: GTSNPN, SVGIG (reference sequence). The V end was cut by 0 bases, the J end by 0 bases, with 15 bases between. This CDR3 region has 16 residues. CDR3 loop: CAWSVFTGRSSYEQYF. DNA of the CDR3: TGTGCCTGGAGTGTATTTACAGGGAGAAGCTCCTACGAGCAGTACTTC.

The chain carries TRBV29-1 and TRBJ1-2; D uncertain. The V gene lost 1 base and the J gene lost 6 bases, with 15 bases spanning the gap. CDR3 size: 14 residues. Germline V lookup: CDR1 SQVTM, CDR2 ANQGSEA. The CDR3 DNA sequence: TGCAGCGTTGAAGTATCCGACCGAAGTCATGGCTACACCTTC. Protein sequence: CSVEVSDRSHGYTF.

The gene calls are TRBV7-9 and TRBJ1-2; unclear D gene. The CDR3 extends over 13 amino acids. Germline V gene data show CDR1 as SEHNR and CDR2 as FQNEAQ (reference sequence). V was pared by 0 bases and J by 7 bases, with 9 bases between. The chain's CDR3 is CASSLAGSSGYTF. The CDR3 DNA sequence: TGTGCCAGCAGCTTAGCTGGGTCGTCTGGCTACACCTTC. Based on the CDR3 plus reference TRBV7-9 and TRBJ1-2, the full variable domain is DTGVSQNPRHKITKRGQNVTFRCDPISEHNRLYWYRQTLGQGPEFLTYFQNEAQLEKSRLLSDRFSAERPKGSFSTLEIQRTEQGDSAMYLCASSLAGSSGYTFGSGTRLTVV.

This clone was picked up a small number of times. This chain links TRBV19 with TRBJ2-7; D might be TRBD1 or TRBD2, each matching 6 bases. The germline V gene encodes CDR1 LNHDA and CDR2 SQIVND (reference sequence). Trimming removed 5 bases at V and 6 bases at J, with 20 bases between. This CDR3 has 15 amino acids. The CDR3 is CASSQQGGGTSEQYF. The CDR3 DNA follows: TGTGCCAGTAGTCAACAGGGTGGCGGGACGTCCGAGCAGTACTTC.

This chain connects TRBV2 to TRBJ1-1; D remains ambiguous. The CDR3 length is 15 residues. Germline V gene lookup returns CDR1 SNHLY and CDR2 FYNNEI. V was trimmed by 4 bases and J by 10 bases, leaving 22 bases between them. The CDR3 nucleotides are TGTGCCAGCAGTGGAGATCCGGGCCTCGTCCCCCGAGCTTTCTTT. The encoded protein is CASSGDPGLVPRAFF.